What follows is one T cell receptor beta chain and its context. Its antigen is not yet known. No qualities accompany the bases; no much larger clone lies one base away. V is pruned by 3 bases and J by 5 bases, leaving 4 bases of the junction without a gene match. The CDR3 measures 14 amino acids from cysteine to phenylalanine. The read is trimmed to its CDR3 DNA, 42 bases read in frame from base 1. Per the germline V gene, KGHSH is the CDR1 and LQKENI is the CDR2. The sample comes from a study of blood T cell repertoires in COVID-19 (dated by TCRdb to about 2020). About the full investigation: Samples covering the acute and convalescent phases of COVID-19 were provided by collaborators in the United States, Italy and Spain. The prospective study material was composed of cDNA or gDNA derived from T cells, B-cell-depleted T cells, or PBMCs. The samples were drawn from the first 160 participants of the ongoing ImmuneRACE study and from 1,200 or so subjects provided by 6 global collaborators. Where available, HLA class I and class II types were taken from metadata supplied by the sample provider and were not determined by assay-based typing. The repertoires were released in a freely available public database intended as a resource for research on the immune response to SARS-CoV-2. A de-identified subject ID, COVID-19 status, age in years and sex were almost always included in the sample metadata. Deeply sampled blood TCRbeta repertoires from subjects exposed to, actively infected with, or recovered from COVID-19 were included in the dataset. Broader findings and caveats from the paper: The quantity of clinical and demographic metadata differed by source and by participant and was supplied without curation.

TCRbeta CDR3 regions were amplified from genomic DNA using the immunoSEQ Assay, a bias-controlled multiplex PCR. As for the authors' bioinformatics: Nucleated cell counts per sample were estimated from amplification of reference gene primers within the assay. To quantify the absolute abundance of each unique TCRbeta CDR3 rearrangement, sequence reads were collapsed and filtered. For each sample, productive Simpson clonality was calculated by taking the square root of Simpson's diversity index across productive rearrangements. Drawn from immuneACCESS, this table holds only the in-frame rearrangements with V and J called that TCRdb kept. Clones are partly lost; checked studies trace under half to an unresolved V gene and leave the rest unexplained. V and J calls and clone size are copied from that table; D and trimming were computed from the DNA. The sample has around 130,000 clones on record, 80% to 90% of them singletons. About 2.5% of the sample is in the top ten clones.

Enrolling through a virtual design, the prospective study's participants ranged in age from about 18 to 89 years and lived across more than 20 United States geographic areas. To assign participants to cohorts, the prospective study relied on clinical history that participants themselves reported in a screening survey and a study questionnaire. Recovered participants in ImmuneRACE Cohort 3 were defined by two consecutive negative NP/OP PCR tests, clearance by a healthcare professional, or resolution of symptoms. In the prospective study, whole blood, serum and a nasopharyngeal or oropharyngeal swab were collected from each participant by mobile phlebotomists. Participants in the prospective study had the option to provide additional blood draws and questionnaires over a roughly two-month period. Prospective study blood samples were shipped either frozen or at room temperature before DNA extraction.

Recombination connected TRBV18 to TRBJ2-5; 9 junctional bases match TRBD1. The receptor was derived from a woman in her 50s who had recovered from COVID-19. Sequencing used PBMCs or T cells enriched from blood (not recorded which). The sequence in DNA is TGTGCCAGCTCACCCCCCACAGGGGGCGAGACCCAGTACTTC. Translation gives CASSPPTGGETQYF.